These 31 T cell receptor beta chains came from one sample sequenced in a study of shared clonotypes between healthy human individuals. The data were produced by immunoSEQ multiplex PCR, yet TCRdb's version contains in-frame clones alone and is incomplete. This table holds approximately 2.3 million clones, approximately 93% found once. The specimen sequenced was naive CD4+ T cells from PBMCs. As for subset: CD45RA+ positively selected. All receptors derive from a man younger than 35 in good health. Some clones in this sample may be carry-over from other donors' samples.

The chain is built from TRBV11-2 and TRBJ2-7; 9 nucleotides match TRBD2. With V trimmed by 3 bases and J by 7 bases, 13 bases remained unmatched. This CDR3 comprises 16 residues. From germline, CDR1 is SGHAT and CDR2 FQNNGV. In DNA, the CDR3 is TGTGCCAGCAGCTTCCGATTAGCGGGAGATTCGGGGGAGCAGTACTTC. It codes for CASSFRLAGDSGEQYF.

This rearrangement joins TRBV30 to TRBJ2-7, with D unresolved. The germline V gene has CDR1 GTSNPN and CDR2 SVGIG (reference sequence). The CDR3 has 17 residues. V lost 3 bases, J lost 3 bases, and 24 bases lay in between. The CDR3 bases are TGTGCCTGGAGCATCCTCCGAGGTGGCGGACGTTTCTACGAGCAGTACTTC. The encoded protein is CAWSILRGGGRFYEQYF. The full variable domain, in which reference TRBV30 and TRBJ2-7 provide the parts outside the CDR3, is SQTIHQWPATLVQPVGSPLSLECTVEGTSNPNLYWYRQAAGRGLQLLFYSVGIGQISSEVPQNLSASRPQDRQFILSSKKLLLSDSGFYLCAWSILRGGGRFYEQYFGPGTRLTVT.

The chain carries TRBV18 and TRBJ2-1, with D uncertain. V lost 2 bases and J 6 bases, leaving 8 bases between the germline ends. The CDR3 is 13 amino acids. Germline assignment: CDR1 KGHSH and CDR2 LQKENI. CDR3 sequence (DNA): TGTGCCAGCTCACCAAGGGCCCCCAATGAGCAGTTCTTC. Its protein product is CASSPRAPNEQFF.

This clone was recorded a few times. This chain connects TRBV19 to TRBJ1-2; D possibly corresponds to TRBD1 (6 bases). The germline V gene has CDR1 LNHDA and CDR2 SQIVND (reference sequence). The CDR3 extends over 13 amino acids. V shed 4 bases and J shed 8 bases, with 14 bases lying between them. As DNA, the CDR3 is TGTGCCAGTAGTACCGGGGGCAGGCTAGGCTACACCTTC. Protein sequence: CASSTGGRLGYTF.

V gene TRBV11-2 combines with J gene TRBJ2-1; 7 bases are shared with TRBD2. Germline values: CDR1 SGHAT, CDR2 FQNNGV. Trimming took 3 bases from V and 4 from J; bases not matched to a gene: 9. The CDR3 covers 16 residues. CDR3 bases: TGTGCCAGCAGCTTCCGTTCTAGCGGAGGGTACAATGAGCAGTTCTTC. Its translation is CASSFRSSGGYNEQFF.

This chain links TRBV10-3 with TRBJ1-1; D is unclear. The germline V gene has CDR1 ENHRY and CDR2 SYGVKD. This CDR3 is 15 amino acids long. Trimming took 5 bases from V and 0 from J, leaving 13 bases between them. The CDR3 bases are TGTGCCATCAGTTCGGTCAGTCCCGTGAACACTGAAGCTTTCTTT. Translation: CAISSVSPVNTEAFF.

The rearrangement uses TRBV7-2 and TRBJ1-4; D ambiguous. Trimming cost V 5 bases and J 0 bases, with 13 bases left between them. CDR3 length: 16 residues. In germline, CDR1 is SGHTA, CDR2 FQGNSA. CDR3 residues: CASSPRRAATNEKLFF. In DNA, the CDR3 is TGTGCCAGCAGCCCACGTAGGGCAGCAACTAATGAAAAACTGTTTTTT.

The rearrangement links TRBV7-3 to TRBJ2-1; TRBD2 agrees at 13 bases. The CDR3 consists of 16 residues. J was trimmed by 9 bases and V by 5 bases; bases with no gene match: 10. Germline CDR1 SGHTA, CDR2 FQGTGA. This CDR3 reads CASSHTSGRAPGEQFF. In DNA form, the CDR3 reads TGTGCCAGCAGCCACACTAGCGGGAGGGCCCCCGGTGAGCAGTTCTTC.

The chain uses TRBV7-8 and TRBJ2-2; TRBD1 matches 10 bases. CDR1 and CDR2 (germline): SGHVS, FQNEAQ. The CDR3 is 13 amino acids. V lost 7 bases and J lost 6; bases outside the gene matches: 2. CDR3 sequence reads: CASKGQGSGELFF. The CDR3 DNA reads as TGTGCCAGCAAGGGACAGGGGTCCGGGGAGCTGTTTTTT.

The chain joins TRBV6-5 to TRBJ1-5, with 9 bases identical to TRBD1. Germline CDR1 MNHEY, CDR2 SVGAGI. This CDR3 has 15 residues. V shed 6 bases and J 7 bases; nucleotides not matched to a gene: 10. The DNA of the CDR3 is TGTGCCAGCAGCCTTGACAGGGGGAGGGGGCAGCCCCAGCATTTT. Translation gives CASSLDRGRGQPQHF.

V and J are TRBV5-1 and TRBJ2-2; D possibly corresponds to TRBD2 (6 bases). V lost 0 bases and J 5 bases, leaving 14 bases between the germline ends. Germline V gene lookup returns CDR1 SGHRS and CDR2 YFSETQ. This CDR3 has 16 amino acids. The CDR3 DNA reads TGCGCCAGCAGCTTGGCTCCCCTGGGAGGAACCGGGGAGCTGTTTTTT. It specifies CASSLAPLGGTGELFF. The full variable domain, in which reference TRBV5-1 and TRBJ2-2 provide the parts outside the CDR3, is KAGVTQTPRYLIKTRGQQVTLSCSPISGHRSVSWYQQTPGQGLQFLFEYFSETQRNKGNFPGRFSGRQFSNSRSEMNVSTLELGDSALYLCASSLAPLGGTGELFFGEGSRLTVL.

Concerning this clone itself: The sample holds other DNA sequences that translate to the same CDR3. The chain combines TRBV18 with TRBJ1-1, with 8 nucleotides matching TRBD1. Germline lookup yields CDR1 KGHSH and CDR2 LQKENI. J gave up 1 base and V 5 bases, and 3 bases lay outside the gene matches. This CDR3 region has 14 residues. The CDR3, as DNA: TGTGCCAGCTCAGGACAGGGTTCGAACACTGAAGCTTTCTTT. Protein sequence: CASSGQGSNTEAFF.

The chain combines TRBV5-1 with TRBJ2-2; unclear D gene. CDR3 length equals 15 residues. The germline V and J ends were trimmed by 4 bases and 0 bases, with 10 bases remaining between them. Germline V CDR1 and CDR2: SGHRS, YFSETQ. DNA for the CDR3: TGCGCCAGCAGCCCCCGCCCGCCGAACACCGGGGAGCTGTTTTTT. Residues: CASSPRPPNTGELFF.

Turning to this clone: This CDR3 is also generated by other DNA sequences in the sample. The rearrangement links TRBV15 to TRBJ2-7, with D perhaps matching TRBD1 (6 bases). CDR1 and CDR2 (germline): LNHNV, YYDKDF (reference sequence). V was clipped by 0 bases and J by 2 bases, with 8 bases between them. The CDR3 length is 14 residues. The CDR3 DNA reads as TGTGCCACCAGCAGAGATAGGACAGCCTACGAGCAGTACTTC. It specifies CATSRDRTAYEQYF.

This clone was observed once. The rearrangement uses TRBV7-9 and TRBJ2-1; 9 positions agree with TRBD2. The V gene end was trimmed by 3 bases and the J gene end by 7 bases; junction bases not matched to a gene: 10. This CDR3 region has 16 residues. In germline, CDR1 is SEHNR, CDR2 FQNEAQ (reference sequence). CDR3 sequence (DNA): TGTGCCAGCAGCTTGGAGGTTGGACTAGCGCGGAATGAGCAGTTCTTC. Amino acid sequence: CASSLEVGLARNEQFF.

The chain has TRBV29-1 and TRBJ2-1; 11 bases agree with TRBD2. The CDR3 is made up of 15 amino acids. CDR1 is SQVTM, CDR2 ANQGSEA, per germline. The J segment lost 3 bases and the V segment lost 5 bases, leaving 6 bases of the junction unmatched. CDR3 protein: CSVLTSGRNYNEQFF. In DNA, the CDR3 is TGCAGCGTTCTAACTAGCGGGAGAAACTACAATGAGCAGTTCTTC.

The V and J genes are TRBV6-1 and TRBJ2-5; D assignment may be TRBD1 or TRBD2 (6 bases each). Deletions cut 1 base from V and 3 bases from J, with 12 bases between. CDR1 and CDR2 from the germline V gene are MNHNS and SASEGT. The CDR3 covers 15 residues. CDR3 amino acids: CASSEGGAGKETQYF. The CDR3 bases are TGTGCCAGCAGTGAAGGGGGGGCGGGCAAAGAGACCCAGTACTTC.

The rearrangement links TRBV12-2 to TRBJ2-3; TRBD2, the table's D call, lacks a check against the DNA. TRBV12-2 is a listed pseudogene. The CDR3 extends over 19 amino acids. The CDR3 DNA is TGTGCAAGTCCCAAAGCTAGGAAGAGAGGACTGTCTAGCACAGATACGCAGTATTTT. Encoded protein: CASPKARKRGLSSTDTQYF.

This sequence joins TRBV11-2 and TRBJ2-7, with 9 positions matching TRBD2. CDR1 is SGHAT and CDR2 is FQNNGV in the germline V gene. V dropped 4 bases and J dropped 6; count of bases not matched to a gene: 22. CDR3 length equals 19 residues. For the CDR3, the DNA is TGTGCCAGCAGCTCACTAGAAGGGGTTTTGGTAGCGGGAGTTCCCGAGCAGTACTTC. It is translated as CASSSLEGVLVAGVPEQYF.

DNA of the CDR3: TGTGCCAGTAGTGATTCGGGACAGCTCACCAACTATGGCTACACCTTC. Translation: CASSDSGQLTNYGYTF. This chain links TRBV19 with TRBJ1-2; TRBD1 aligns across 7 bases. Germline values: CDR1 LNHDA, CDR2 SQIVND (reference sequence). V lost 5 bases and J lost 2; bases outside the gene matches: 11. The CDR3 sequence is 16 residues long.

The genes are TRBV6-6 and TRBJ2-1; maybe TRBD2 (6 bases). Germline V gene sequence: CDR1 MNHNY, CDR2 SVGAGI (reference sequence). V lost 6 bases and J lost 3, with 15 bases in between. This CDR3 spans 15 amino acids. For the CDR3, the DNA is TGTGCCAGCAGCCAACCGGGAGTTGACTACAATGAGCAGTTCTTC. Translation gives CASSQPGVDYNEQFF.

The chain combines TRBV10-3 with TRBJ1-2, with D maybe TRBD1 (6 bases). This CDR3 contains 13 residues. The V end lost 4 bases, the J end lost 3 bases, and 9 bases lay between the germline ends. The V gene's germline CDR1 is ENHRY and CDR2 SYGVKD. The CDR3 DNA reads TGTGCCATCAGTGGCGCAGGGGACTATGGCTACACCTTC. Protein sequence: CAISGAGDYGYTF.

V gene TRBV6-5 combines with J gene TRBJ1-1, with D perhaps TRBD1 (5 bases). In germline, CDR1 is MNHEY, CDR2 SVGAGI. The CDR3 is 12 amino acids. The V and J ends lost 10 bases and 4 bases respectively, with 13 bases between them. The CDR3 nucleotides read TGTGCCACAACAGGCACGACCACTGAAGCTTTCTTT. Amino acid sequence: CATTGTTTEAFF.

The rearrangement links TRBV7-9 to TRBJ2-7; possibly TRBD2 for D (5 bases). CDR3 length equals 18 residues. Germline loops: CDR1 SEHNR, CDR2 FQNEAQ (reference sequence). Trimming left V 4 bases short and J 2 bases short, with 24 bases between. In nucleotides, the CDR3 is TGTGCCAGCAGCTGGGCGGAAGCGGCAGCCATTGCGGCCTACGAGCAGTACTTC. Translating gives CASSWAEAAAIAAYEQYF.

The chain has TRBV9 and TRBJ2-7, with 7 positions matching TRBD1. V was clipped by 5 bases and J by 9 bases; unmatched bases: 11. This CDR3 has 13 residues. The germline gives CDR1 SGDLS, CDR2 YYNGEE. CDR3 protein: CASSDSRGTVQYF. CDR3 sequence (DNA): TGTGCCAGCAGTGATTCCAGGGGGACAGTGCAGTACTTC.

The genes are TRBV7-2 and TRBJ2-7; 8 bases are shared with TRBD1. CDR3 length: 14 amino acids. J was trimmed by 4 bases and V by 6 bases; bases with no gene match: 8. In germline, CDR1 is SGHTA, CDR2 FQGNSA. CDR3 DNA sequence: TGTGCCAGCAGGCTCGGACAGGGAGGATACGAGCAGTACTTC. Translation: CASRLGQGGYEQYF.

Turning to this clone: Other DNA sequences in the same sample also yield this CDR3. The rearrangement links TRBV18 to TRBJ2-7; no clear D. Germline loops: CDR1 KGHSH, CDR2 LQKENI. CDR3 length: 13 amino acids. Deletions cut 1 base from V and 4 bases from J, with 8 bases between. CDR3 region: CASSPQGSYEQYF. CDR3 in DNA: TGTGCCAGCTCACCACAAGGTTCGTACGAGCAGTACTTC.

J is TRBJ2-3 and V is TRBV9; 8 nucleotides agree with TRBD2. Germline V CDR1 and CDR2: SGDLS, YYNGEE. CDR3 length: 16 amino acids. J gave up 2 bases and V 0 bases, and 5 bases lay outside the gene matches. The CDR3 protein is CASSVVTGGVTDTQYF. The CDR3 region has the DNA TGTGCCAGCAGCGTAGTAACGGGAGGGGTCACAGATACGCAGTATTTT.

The J gene is TRBJ1-1, the V gene TRBV6-6; D call uncertain. CDR3 length: 13 residues. Trimming removed 7 bases at V and 4 bases at J, with 13 bases between. Germline CDR1 and CDR2: MNHNY and SVGAGI (reference sequence). CDR3 DNA: TGTGCCAGCAAGACGGAAACGACCACTGAAGCTTTCTTT. Translated: CASKTETTTEAFF.

The J gene is TRBJ2-7, the V gene TRBV4-1; 8 nucleotides align to TRBD1. The CDR3 extends over 13 amino acids. Germline V CDR1 and CDR2: MGHRA, YSYEKL. V was clipped by 4 bases and J by 5 bases; unmatched bases: 4. Written as DNA, the CDR3 is TGCGCCAGCAGCCCCGGACAGGGTCACGAGCAGTACTTC. Residues: CASSPGQGHEQYF.

V and J are TRBV19 and TRBJ1-3; D is unclear. V was shortened by 8 bases and J by 0 bases, with 11 bases between the two germline ends. The CDR3 extends over 14 amino acids. Germline CDR1 is LNHDA and CDR2 is SQIVND (reference sequence). The DNA for the CDR3 is TGTGCCAGTCTCTCTCCTGGCTCTGGAAACACCATATATTTT. Protein sequence: CASLSPGSGNTIYF. Complete variable domain (other parts from reference TRBV19 and TRBJ1-3): DGGITQSPKYLFRKEGQNVTLSCEQNLNHDAMYWYRQDPGQGLRLIYYSQIVNDFQKGDIAEGYSVSREKKESFPLTVTSAQKNPTAFYLCASLSPGSGNTIYFGEGSWLTVV.